This T cell receptor beta chain was captured by sequencing in a study of technical replicates of blood from a few donors. This clone came up once. Here immunoSEQ multiplex PCR was the method, and the copy in TCRdb shows in-frame clones only, minus some. The data contain roughly 76,000 clones, 91% of them seen just once; the ten biggest clones take up 0.3% to 0.45%. Germline assignment: CDR1 LGHNA and CDR2 YSLEER. The V segment lost 0 bases and the J segment 2 bases; nucleotides outside the gene matches: 7. This CDR3 is built from 17 residues. The chain combines TRBV4-3 with TRBJ2-3; 8 bases line up with TRBD2. Sequenced input: T cells isolated from PBMCs. The source of this sequence is a human donor in good health. Some clones in this sample may be carry-over from other donors' samples. The CDR3 bases are TGCGCCAGCAGCCAAGATCCATCAGCGGGGGTCACAGATACGCAGTATTTT. This sequence encodes CASSQDPSAGVTDTQYF.